Presented here are 32 T cell receptor beta chains from one specimen sequenced in a study of blood T cell repertoires in COVID-19. Generated by immunoSEQ multiplex PCR, the TCRdb table keeps only in-frame clones and is missing some. The sample yields tens of thousands of clones, 90% seen once. Sequencing input: peripheral blood. Source of these receptors: a man in his fifties with acute or convalescent COVID-19.

The sample holds a few counts of this clone. The V gene is TRBV7-6, the J gene TRBJ2-7; the match to TRBD2 covers 10 bases. CDR1 is SGHVS and CDR2 is FNYEAQ in the germline V gene. The CDR3 is made up of 15 amino acids. The ends lost 4 bases at V and 2 bases at J; junction bases unmatched: 5. CDR3 DNA: TGTGCCAGCAGCTCCCTAGCGGGAGCCCCCTACGAGCAGTACTTC. Translating it yields CASSSLAGAPYEQYF.

This rearrangement joins TRBV19 to TRBJ2-7; D may be TRBD1 (6 bases). V lost 1 base, J lost 5 bases, and 15 bases lay in between. The CDR3 totals 15 residues. From germline, CDR1 is LNHDA and CDR2 SQIVND (reference sequence). The CDR3 spells CASSIARGFTHEQYF. The CDR3 bases are TGTGCCAGTAGTATAGCCAGGGGTTTCACCCACGAGCAGTACTTC.

V and J are TRBV29-1 and TRBJ2-7; 16 positions agree with TRBD2. Germline assignment: CDR1 SQVTM and CDR2 ANQGSEA. CDR3 length equals 15 residues. The V and J ends lost 6 bases and 4 bases, in that order; junction bases with no gene match: 6. The CDR3 reads CSVPGLAGGQYEQYF. CDR3 in DNA: TGCAGCGTCCCGGGACTAGCGGGAGGGCAATACGAGCAGTACTTC.

The CDR3 DNA sequence: TGTGCCAGCAGCTTAGGGACGAGCGGGACGGGAAATCAGCCCCAGCATTTT. Amino acid sequence: CASSLGTSGTGNQPQHF. This sequence joins TRBV7-9 and TRBJ1-5; D is possibly TRBD1 (5 bases). CDR1 is SEHNR, CDR2 FQNEAQ, per germline (reference sequence). The ends were cut back, 1 base at V and 4 bases at J, with 17 bases in the middle. The CDR3 consists of 17 residues.

The V call is TRBV4-1, the J call TRBJ2-7, with TRBD2 as a possible D gene (6 bases). The germline CDR1 and CDR2 sequences are MGHRA and YSYEKL. CDR3 length: 16 amino acids. Deletions cut 2 bases from V and 1 base from J, with 15 bases between. The CDR3 DNA follows: TGCGCCAGCAGCCAACCGCGGGACTCCAAATCCTACGAGCAGTACTTC. It encodes CASSQPRDSKSYEQYF.

In DNA form, the CDR3 reads TGCAGCGTACGGGACAGGGCGAACACTGAAGCTTTCTTT. It is translated as CSVRDRANTEAFF. The V and J genes are TRBV29-1 and TRBJ1-1; 9 nucleotides match TRBD1. V shed 6 bases and J 1 base; nucleotides not matched to a gene: 3. Germline CDR1 and CDR2: SQVTM and ANQGSEA. The CDR3 has 13 amino acids.

This sequence joins TRBV3-1 (or the pseudogene TRBV3-2) and TRBJ1-2; D remains unclear. V dropped 4 bases and J dropped 0 bases, with 15 bases sitting between them. The V gene's germline CDR1 is LGHDT and CDR2 YNNKEL (reference sequence). This CDR3 contains 16 residues. CDR3 bases: TGTGCCAGCAGCCGTGACGGAGGTTTACCTAACTATGGCTACACCTTC. Residues: CASSRDGGLPNYGYTF.

The V call is TRBV4-1, the J call TRBJ2-7, with 9 nucleotides matching TRBD2. CDR3 length: 17 amino acids. In germline, CDR1 is MGHRA, CDR2 YSYEKL. The V gene end was trimmed by 0 bases and the J gene end by 0 bases; junction bases not matched to a gene: 6. The CDR3 loop is CASSQEGGSGSSYEQYF. The CDR3 nucleotides read TGCGCCAGCAGCCAAGAGGGAGGTAGCGGGAGCTCCTACGAGCAGTACTTC.

The chain uses TRBV5-1 and TRBJ2-5, with 10 positions matching TRBD2. The CDR3 is 18 amino acids. J lost 4 bases, V lost 1 base, and 13 bases had no gene match. CDR1 is SGHRS, CDR2 YFSETQ, per germline. CDR3 sequence (DNA): TGCGCCAGCAGCTTGTCCGGGGGGACCCTAGCGGGAGTAGAGACCCAGTACTTC. This translates into CASSLSGGTLAGVETQYF.

V gene TRBV6-1 combines with J gene TRBJ1-2; no reliable D call. Trimming took off 1 base at V and 1 base at J, with 10 bases between the two ends. The CDR3 length is 15 residues. Germline loops: CDR1 MNHNS, CDR2 SASEGT. CDR3 residues: CASSEGAPDNYGYTF. CDR3 in DNA: TGTGCCAGCAGTGAAGGGGCACCGGATAACTATGGCTACACCTTC.

The chain uses TRBV24-1 and TRBJ2-3; D gene ambiguous. V shed 7 bases and J shed 6 bases, with 16 bases lying between them. This CDR3 has 14 amino acids. The germline CDR1 and CDR2 sequences are KGHDR and SFDVKD. The CDR3 bases are TGTGCCACCAGCGAGGAAGATAACACCGATACGCAGTATTTT. Translation gives CATSEEDNTDTQYF.

The V gene is TRBV5-8, the J gene TRBJ2-7, with 7 nucleotides matching TRBD1. The CDR3 spans 15 residues. The germline V gene has CDR1 SGHTS and CDR2 YDEGEE. J was trimmed by 4 bases and V by 2 bases; bases with no gene match: 9. DNA of the CDR3: TGTGCCAGCAGCTTCCTTGGACAGGAAGGTTACGAGCAGTACTTC. This gives the protein CASSFLGQEGYEQYF.

This clone is a singleton in its sample. The chain recombines TRBV9 with TRBJ1-2; 7 bases line up with TRBD1. Germline CDR1 and CDR2: SGDLS and YYNGEE. V was pared by 4 bases and J by 4 bases, with 16 bases of the junction left unmatched. This CDR3 comprises 17 residues. The CDR3, as DNA: TGTGCCAGCAGCCCTACTCGACAGGGACGCCCTATCTATGGCTACACCTTC. It is translated as CASSPTRQGRPIYGYTF.

A single count supports this clone. This chain uses TRBV27 with TRBJ2-3; 8 positions match TRBD2. V shed 6 bases, J shed 4 bases, and the junction held 6 bases outside the gene matches. CDR1 MNHEY and CDR2 SMNVEV come from the germline V gene (reference sequence). The CDR3 has 14 residues. The CDR3 reads CASRHVAGPDTQYF. CDR3 bases: TGTGCCAGCAGACATGTAGCGGGACCAGATACGCAGTATTTT.

The chain couples TRBV4-1 to TRBJ1-5; D call uncertain. The germline V gene encodes CDR1 MGHRA and CDR2 YSYEKL. The CDR3 has 16 amino acids. The V end was cut by 0 bases, the J end by 3 bases, with 12 bases between. This CDR3 reads CASSQEFGADNQPQHF. The CDR3 DNA is TGCGCCAGCAGCCAAGAATTTGGAGCTGACAATCAGCCCCAGCATTTT.

The CDR3 sequence is CASSPALSGANVLTF. The CDR3 DNA is TGCGCCAGCAGTCCTGCGCTCTCTGGGGCCAACGTCCTGACTTTC. The chain has TRBV10-2 and TRBJ2-6; D is ambiguous. The V and J ends lost 5 bases and 0 bases respectively, with 8 bases between them. Germline CDR1 reads WSHSY; CDR2 reads SAAADI. The CDR3 is made up of 15 amino acids.

The chain uses TRBV6-5 and TRBJ1-1; 7 bases map to TRBD1. Looked up from germline, CDR1 is MNHEY and CDR2 is SVGAGI. Trimming at V came to 2 bases and at J to 7 bases, leaving 10 bases not matched to a gene. This CDR3 is built from 15 residues. DNA of the CDR3: TGTGCCAGCAGTTACCAACCTACAGGGGTCGGTGAAGCTTTCTTT. This codes for CASSYQPTGVGEAFF.

The V call is TRBV7-9, the J call TRBJ1-2; 11 bases are a match to TRBD1. This CDR3 comprises 15 residues. The germline gives CDR1 SEHNR, CDR2 FQNEAQ (reference sequence). Germline trimming cut 3 bases from V and 1 base from J; bases unmatched to any gene: 1. DNA for the CDR3: TGTGCCAGCAGCTTGGGACAGGGGGTTAACTATGGCTACACCTTC. It translates to CASSLGQGVNYGYTF.

This rearrangement joins TRBV6-2 or TRBV6-3 to TRBJ1-5; no clear D. V was trimmed by 5 bases and J by 9 bases, leaving 17 bases between them. This CDR3 has 14 amino acids. Germline CDR1 reads MNHEY; CDR2 reads SVGEGT. This chain's CDR3 is CASSHMEAMGPQHF. CDR3 nucleotide sequence: TGTGCCAGCAGTCATATGGAGGCAATGGGGCCCCAGCATTTT.

The V call is TRBV9, the J call TRBJ2-3, with 7 bases lining up with TRBD2. The CDR3 covers 14 residues. Germline V gene lookup returns CDR1 SGDLS and CDR2 YYNGEE. V trimming: 0 bases; J trimming: 6 bases; junction bases outside the gene matches: 4. The CDR3 nucleotides read TGTGCCAGCAGCGTAGAGGGAGGGACGGATACGCAGTATTTT. Protein product: CASSVEGGTDTQYF.

The chain has TRBV11-3 and TRBJ2-7, with 7 bases matching TRBD1. The V gene's germline CDR1 is SGHNT and CDR2 YENEEA. The length of the CDR3 is 14 residues. The V gene end was trimmed by 5 bases and the J gene end by 5 bases; junction bases not matched to a gene: 9. DNA of the CDR3: TGTGCCAGCAGCGCCTACGGACAGGCTGACGAGCAGTACTTC. Translation: CASSAYGQADEQYF.

CDR3 nucleotides: TGTGCCAGCAGCTTAGTCATGGCGGGAGGCACCTACGAGCAGTACTTC. It yields the protein CASSLVMAGGTYEQYF. The gene calls are TRBV11-2 and TRBJ2-7; 8 bases line up with TRBD2. Germline CDR1 SGHAT, CDR2 FQNNGV. V gave up 1 base and J gave up 2 bases; unmatched junction bases: 7. The CDR3 is 16 amino acids.

The chain is built from TRBV29-1 and TRBJ2-5, with TRBD1 matching 7 bases. This CDR3 is built from 11 residues. Per the germline V gene, CDR1 is SQVTM and CDR2 is ANQGSEA. Losses at the gene ends were 5 bases for V and 5 bases for J; bases not matched to a gene: 2. Here the CDR3 DNA reads TGCAGCGTTCGACAGGGTGAGACCCAGTACTTC. Its translation is CSVRQGETQYF.

In this sample, this clone turned up a few times. The genes are TRBV2 and TRBJ2-3, with a tentative D call TRBD2 (6 bases). The V end lost 11 bases, the J end lost 2 bases, and 11 bases lay between the germline ends. The CDR3 is 12 residues long. CDR1 is SNHLY, CDR2 FYNNEI, per germline. The CDR3 protein is CAGGGDTDTQYF. CDR3 DNA sequence: TGTGCCGGTGGCGGGGACACAGATACGCAGTATTTT.

This chain links TRBV11-3 with TRBJ1-3; maybe TRBD1 (6 bases). Germline V gene lookup returns CDR1 SGHNT and CDR2 YENEEA. Trimming shortened V by 6 bases and J by 14 bases, and 17 bases separated the two germline ends. The CDR3 consists of 12 residues. The CDR3 reads CASSLLDSELYF. The CDR3 region has the DNA TGTGCCAGCAGTTTACTGGACAGCGAATTATATTTT.

The chain uses TRBV15 and TRBJ2-3, with D maybe TRBD2 (6 bases). The V gene's germline CDR1 is LNHNV and CDR2 YYDKDF (reference sequence). The CDR3 extends over 16 amino acids. V shed 0 bases and J shed 3 bases, with 13 bases lying between them. The CDR3 DNA follows: TGTGCCACCAGCAGAGAATACGGGACTTTAACAGATACGCAGTATTTT. Protein: CATSREYGTLTDTQYF.

The chain couples TRBV6-4 to TRBJ2-3; 7 bases align to TRBD1. The germline CDR1 and CDR2 sequences are MRHNA and SNTAGT. The length of the CDR3 is 12 residues. After removal of 5 bases from V and 6 bases from J, the junction contained 2 bases not matched to a gene. CDR3 loop: CASSLTGDTQYF. The DNA for the CDR3 is TGTGCCAGCAGTTTGACAGGGGATACGCAGTATTTT.

The chain combines TRBV12-5 with TRBJ2-5, with a weak D call TRBD2 (5 bases). Looked up from germline, CDR1 is LGHNT and CDR2 is FRNRAP. Between the trimmed V and J ends, which lost 2 bases and 4 bases, there was a span of 23 bases. This CDR3 contains 18 residues. The CDR3 sequence: CASGLSPGVTPRAETQYF. For the CDR3, the DNA is TGTGCTAGTGGTTTGTCCCCCGGGGTGACCCCTCGAGCAGAGACCCAGTACTTC.

The chain joins TRBV3-1 (or the pseudogene TRBV3-2) to TRBJ1-2; D is unclear. CDR1 and CDR2 from the germline V gene are LGHDT and YNNKEL (reference sequence). V shed 0 bases and J shed 4 bases, with 15 bases lying between them. This CDR3 is built from 16 residues. The CDR3 here is CASSQDGTPQAYGYTF. The CDR3, as DNA: TGTGCCAGCAGCCAAGACGGAACCCCCCAGGCCTATGGCTACACCTTC.

This chain joins TRBV4-3 and TRBJ2-7; TRBD1 aligns across 7 bases. V shed 0 bases and J 0 bases; nucleotides not matched to a gene: 2. Looked up from germline, CDR1 is LGHNA and CDR2 is YSLEER. This CDR3 has 15 residues. CDR3 coding DNA: TGCGCCAGCAGCCAAGATGGACAGGCCTCCTACGAGCAGTACTTC. Translation gives CASSQDGQASYEQYF.

The V call is TRBV27, the J call TRBJ2-2, with a possible D match to TRBD2 (6 bases). V dropped 3 bases and J dropped 1 base, with 9 bases sitting between them. CDR3 length: 15 residues. Germline V gene sequence: CDR1 MNHEY, CDR2 SMNVEV (reference sequence). The CDR3 DNA sequence: TGTGCCAGCAGTTTGGGACTGCTGAACACCGGGGAGCTGTTTTTT. It codes for CASSLGLLNTGELFF.

The gene calls are TRBV12-5 and TRBJ2-5; D perhaps matches TRBD2 (5 bases). The CDR3 consists of 15 residues. Trimming stripped 1 base from V and 1 base from J, with 10 bases between. CDR1 and CDR2 from the germline V gene are LGHNT and FRNRAP. The CDR3 sequence: CASGLGISGQETQYF. DNA for the CDR3: TGTGCTAGTGGTTTGGGAATCAGCGGCCAAGAGACCCAGTACTTC.